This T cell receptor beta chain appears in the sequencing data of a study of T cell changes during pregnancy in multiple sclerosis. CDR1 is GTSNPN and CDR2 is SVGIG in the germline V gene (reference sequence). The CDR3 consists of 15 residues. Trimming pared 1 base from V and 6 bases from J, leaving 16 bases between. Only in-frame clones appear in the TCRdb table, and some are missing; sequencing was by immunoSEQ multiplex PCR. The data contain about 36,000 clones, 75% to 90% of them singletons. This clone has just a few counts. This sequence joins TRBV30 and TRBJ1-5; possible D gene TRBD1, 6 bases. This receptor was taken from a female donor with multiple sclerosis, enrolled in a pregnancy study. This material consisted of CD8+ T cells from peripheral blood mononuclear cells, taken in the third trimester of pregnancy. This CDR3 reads CAWSDPGVRVQPQHF. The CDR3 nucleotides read TGTGCCTGGAGTGATCCAGGGGTAAGGGTTCAGCCCCAGCATTTT.